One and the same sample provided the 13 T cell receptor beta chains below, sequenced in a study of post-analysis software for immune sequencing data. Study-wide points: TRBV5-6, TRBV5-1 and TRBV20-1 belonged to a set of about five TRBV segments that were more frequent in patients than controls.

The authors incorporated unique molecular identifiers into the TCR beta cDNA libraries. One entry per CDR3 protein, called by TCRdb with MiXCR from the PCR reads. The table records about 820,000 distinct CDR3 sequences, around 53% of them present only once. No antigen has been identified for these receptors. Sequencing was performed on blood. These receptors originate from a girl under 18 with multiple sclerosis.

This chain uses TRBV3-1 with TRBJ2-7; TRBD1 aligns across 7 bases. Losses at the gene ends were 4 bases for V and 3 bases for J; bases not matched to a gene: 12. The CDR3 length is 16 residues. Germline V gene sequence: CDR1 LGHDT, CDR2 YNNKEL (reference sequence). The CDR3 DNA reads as TGTGCCAGCAGCCGTTCTACAGGGGTAAAGAGCTACGAGCAGTACTTC. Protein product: CASSRSTGVKSYEQYF.

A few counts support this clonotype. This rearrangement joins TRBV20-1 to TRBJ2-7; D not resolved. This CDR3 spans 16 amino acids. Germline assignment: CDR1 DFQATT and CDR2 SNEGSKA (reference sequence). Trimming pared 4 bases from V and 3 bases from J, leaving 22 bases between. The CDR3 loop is CSATTDLLPTFYEQYF. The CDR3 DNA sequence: TGCAGTGCTACCACCGATCTACTACCCACCTTCTACGAGCAGTACTTC.

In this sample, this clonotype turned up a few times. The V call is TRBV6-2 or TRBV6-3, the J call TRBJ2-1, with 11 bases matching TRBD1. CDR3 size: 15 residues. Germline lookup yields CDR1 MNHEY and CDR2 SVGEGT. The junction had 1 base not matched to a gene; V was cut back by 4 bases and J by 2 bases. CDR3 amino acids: CASSWGQGAYNEQFF. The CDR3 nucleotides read TGTGCCAGCAGTTGGGGACAGGGGGCCTACAATGAGCAGTTCTTC.

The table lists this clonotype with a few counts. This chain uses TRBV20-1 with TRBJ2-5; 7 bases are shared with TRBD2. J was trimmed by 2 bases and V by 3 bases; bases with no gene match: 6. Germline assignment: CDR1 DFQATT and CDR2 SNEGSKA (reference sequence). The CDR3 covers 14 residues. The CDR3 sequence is CSASLAGAQETQYF. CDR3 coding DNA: TGCAGTGCTAGCTTGGCGGGAGCTCAAGAGACCCAGTACTTC.

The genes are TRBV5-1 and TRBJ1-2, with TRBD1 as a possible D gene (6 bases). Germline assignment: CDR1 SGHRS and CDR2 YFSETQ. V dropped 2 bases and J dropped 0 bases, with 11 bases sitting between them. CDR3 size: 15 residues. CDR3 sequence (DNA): TGCGCCAGCAGCTTACAGGGAGGAGCTAACTATGGCTACACCTTC. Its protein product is CASSLQGGANYGYTF.

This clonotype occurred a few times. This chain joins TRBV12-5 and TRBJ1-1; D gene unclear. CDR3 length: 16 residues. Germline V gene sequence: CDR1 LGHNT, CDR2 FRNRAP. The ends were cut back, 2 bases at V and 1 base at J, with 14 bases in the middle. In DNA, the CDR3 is TGTGCTAGTGGTTTGCCACAAAGGACTGGGAACACTGAAGCTTTCTTT. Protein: CASGLPQRTGNTEAFF.

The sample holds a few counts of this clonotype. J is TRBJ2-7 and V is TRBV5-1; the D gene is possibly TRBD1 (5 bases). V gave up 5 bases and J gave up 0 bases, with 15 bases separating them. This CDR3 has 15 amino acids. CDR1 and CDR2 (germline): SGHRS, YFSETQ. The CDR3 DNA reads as TGCGCCAGCAGATTCGACAGCCCTCTCTCCTACGAGCAGTACTTC. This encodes CASRFDSPLSYEQYF. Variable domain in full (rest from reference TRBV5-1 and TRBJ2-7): KAGVTQTPRYLIKTRGQQVTLSCSPISGHRSVSWYQQTPGQGLQFLFEYFSETQRNKGNFPGRFSGRQFSNSRSEMNVSTLELGDSALYLCASRFDSPLSYEQYFGPGTRLTVT.

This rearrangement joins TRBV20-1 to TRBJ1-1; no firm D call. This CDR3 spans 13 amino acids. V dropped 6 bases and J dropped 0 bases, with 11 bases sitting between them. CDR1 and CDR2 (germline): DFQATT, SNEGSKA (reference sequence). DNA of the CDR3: TGCAGTGCGCTCACCACCATGAACACTGAAGCTTTCTTT. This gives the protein CSALTTMNTEAFF.

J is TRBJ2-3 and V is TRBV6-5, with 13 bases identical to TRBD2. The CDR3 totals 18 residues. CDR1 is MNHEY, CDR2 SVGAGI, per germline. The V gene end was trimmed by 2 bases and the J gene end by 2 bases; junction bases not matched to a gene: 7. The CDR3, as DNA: TGTGCCAGCAGTTACAGGGGGACTAGCGGGGCCACCACAGATACGCAGTATTTT. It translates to CASSYRGTSGATTDTQYF.

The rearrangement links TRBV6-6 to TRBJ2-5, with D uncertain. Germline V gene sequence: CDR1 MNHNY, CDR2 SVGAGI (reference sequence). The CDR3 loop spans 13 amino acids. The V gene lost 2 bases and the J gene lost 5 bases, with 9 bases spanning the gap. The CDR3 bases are TGTGCCAGCAGTTACATTGACGGCGAGACCCAGTACTTC. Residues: CASSYIDGETQYF.

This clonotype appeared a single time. CDR3 sequence (DNA): TGTGCCAGCAGCTTGGGGGGAACGCAAAACATTCAGTACTTC. This encodes CASSLGGTQNIQYF. This chain joins TRBV7-8 and TRBJ2-4, with D perhaps matching TRBD2 (6 bases). The ends were cut back, 3 bases at V and 5 bases at J, with 11 bases in the middle. Germline CDR1 and CDR2: SGHVS and FQNEAQ. The CDR3 loop spans 14 amino acids. The variable domain in full, with the rest retrieved from reference TRBV7-8 and TRBJ2-4, is GAGVSQSPRYKVAKRGQDVALRCDPISGHVSLFWYQQALGQGPEFLTYFQNEAQLDKSGLPSDRFFAERPEGSVSTLKIQRTQQEDSAVYLCASSLGGTQNIQYFGAGTRLSVL.

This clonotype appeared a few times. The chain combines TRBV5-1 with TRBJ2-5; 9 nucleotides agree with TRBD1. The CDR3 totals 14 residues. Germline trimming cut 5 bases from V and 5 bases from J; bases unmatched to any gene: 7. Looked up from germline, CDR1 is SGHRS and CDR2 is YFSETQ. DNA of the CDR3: TGCGCCAGCAGACGCGCACAGGGGGCCGAGACCCAGTACTTC. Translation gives CASRRAQGAETQYF.

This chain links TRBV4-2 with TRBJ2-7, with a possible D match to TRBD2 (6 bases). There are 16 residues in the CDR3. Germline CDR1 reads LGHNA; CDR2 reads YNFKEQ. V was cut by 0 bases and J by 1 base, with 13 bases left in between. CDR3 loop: CASSQDWSSASYEQYF. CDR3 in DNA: TGTGCCAGCAGCCAAGATTGGTCTAGCGCTTCCTACGAGCAGTACTTC.